A single sample gave rise to the 10 T cell receptor beta chains below, sequenced in a study of Ad26.COV2.S vaccination and SARS-CoV-2 variants. TCRdb's table, derived via immunoSEQ multiplex PCR, lists solely in-frame clones and lacks some. The table includes about 350,000 clones, about 92% detected once. Sample: peripheral blood, taken after recovery from COVID-19. Source of these receptors: a human donor who had recovered from COVID-19.

This clone turned up a few times. J is TRBJ1-3 and V is TRBV7-2; maybe TRBD1 (5 bases). This CDR3 region has 14 residues. Trimming stripped 8 bases from V and 0 bases from J, with 11 bases between. CDR1 is SGHTA, CDR2 FQGNSA, per germline. CDR3 bases: TGTGCCAGCGCGCGGGGCGACTCTGGAAACACCATATATTTT. Encoded protein: CASARGDSGNTIYF.

The V gene is TRBV12-3 or TRBV12-4, the J gene TRBJ1-1; a weak D match, TRBD1 (5 bases). The CDR3 extends over 13 amino acids. Trimming removed 5 bases at V and 7 bases at J, with 14 bases between. CDR3 sequence: CASSLGAKVEAFF. CDR3 nucleotides: TGTGCCAGCAGTCTAGGGGCTAAAGTTGAAGCTTTCTTT.

The chain has TRBV6-6 and TRBJ2-7, with D possibly called TRBD1 or TRBD2 (5 bases each). The germline gives CDR1 MNHNY, CDR2 SVGAGI (reference sequence). The CDR3 loop spans 12 amino acids. V shed 3 bases and J shed 5 bases, with 8 bases lying between them. The CDR3 DNA reads TGTGCCAGCAGTTATGGGGGAAACGAGCAGTACTTC. Encoded protein: CASSYGGNEQYF.

This chain connects TRBV6-5 to TRBJ1-2; D is uncertain. Germline lookup yields CDR1 MNHEY and CDR2 SVGAGI. The CDR3 runs to 13 residues. The V end was cut by 6 bases, the J end by 2 bases, with 10 bases between. For the CDR3, the DNA is TGTGCCAGCAGCCCGGACGGGAACTATGGCTACACCTTC. Translation gives CASSPDGNYGYTF.

This chain uses TRBV5-1 with TRBJ2-5; 9 positions agree with TRBD1. Germline CDR1 is SGHRS and CDR2 is YFSETQ. V trimming: 3 bases; J trimming: 4 bases; junction bases outside the gene matches: 4. This CDR3 comprises 14 residues. CDR3 in DNA: TGCGCCAGCAGCTCGGGACAGGGAGGAGAGACCCAGTACTTC. It yields the protein CASSSGQGGETQYF.

This chain connects TRBV7-6 to TRBJ1-5; 7 bases map to TRBD1. This CDR3 has 15 amino acids. The trim removed 5 bases at V and 5 bases at J, leaving 9 bases unmatched. The V gene's germline CDR1 is SGHVS and CDR2 FNYEAQ. For the CDR3, the DNA is TGTGCCAGCAGCCGCTGGTCAGGGGGTGATCAGCCCCAGCATTTT. Protein product: CASSRWSGGDQPQHF.

V gene TRBV12-3 or TRBV12-4 combines with J gene TRBJ2-7; D is ambiguous. V gave up 6 bases and J gave up 5 bases, with 8 bases separating them. This CDR3 is built from 11 residues. The CDR3 loop reads CASSPGHEQYF. As DNA, the CDR3 is TGTGCCAGCAGCCCGGGCCACGAGCAGTACTTC.

In this sample, this clone turned up a few times. The chain links TRBV15 to TRBJ2-7, with D uncertain. This CDR3 has 18 residues. From germline, CDR1 is LNHNV and CDR2 YYDKDF (reference sequence). V shed 4 bases and J shed 5 bases, with 27 bases lying between them. DNA for the CDR3: TGTGCCACCAGCATCAAAACGTCGTTAGGTCCGATATTTGACGAGCAGTACTTC. It is translated as CATSIKTSLGPIFDEQYF.

The chain employs TRBV2 and TRBJ1-2; no reliable D call. The CDR3 runs to 14 residues. V was trimmed by 7 bases and J by 8 bases, leaving 20 bases between them. Per the germline V gene, CDR1 is SNHLY and CDR2 is FYNNEI. CDR3 sequence: CASISDTVLGGYTF. In nucleotides, the CDR3 is TGTGCCAGCATAAGTGACACCGTTTTGGGAGGCTACACCTTC.

As to this clone: The sample holds other DNA sequences that translate to the same CDR3. The chain has TRBV9 and TRBJ2-6, with unresolved D. The CDR3 has 14 residues. Trimming cost V 0 bases and J 0 bases, with 1 base left between them. Germline V CDR1 and CDR2: SGDLS, YYNGEE. The CDR3 nucleotides read TGTGCCAGCAGCGTAGGCTCTGGGGCCAACGTCCTGACTTTC. Its translation is CASSVGSGANVLTF.